A single sample is the source of the 29 T cell receptor beta chains below, sequenced in a study of T cells in Graves' hyperthyroidism and ophthalmopathy. Template material for amplifying TCR beta CDR3 regions consisted of RNA transcripts. The study used the HTBI primer set for a first-round RT-PCR of the TCR CDR3. Using its own MiXCR run on the multiplex PCR reads, TCRdb lists one record per CDR3 protein. The sample includes around 290,000 distinct CDR3 sequences, more than 10% seen only once; the top ten take about 8%. Source material: blood. The source of these receptors is a woman younger than 45 with Graves' hyperthyroidism that later progressed to Graves' ophthalmopathy.

This chain uses TRBV5-1 with TRBJ1-1, with a possible D match to TRBD1 (5 bases). The CDR3 consists of 13 residues. CDR1 and CDR2 (germline): SGHRS, YFSETQ. V was clipped by 1 base and J by 5 bases, with 9 bases between them. This CDR3 reads CASSLTGLTEAFF. In DNA form, the CDR3 reads TGCGCCAGCAGCTTGACAGGATTGACTGAAGCTTTCTTT.

This clonotype was counted only a few times. This chain connects TRBV4-3 to TRBJ2-6; 8 nucleotides align to TRBD2. Looked up from germline, CDR1 is LGHNA and CDR2 is YSLEER. The CDR3 runs to 17 residues. Losses at the gene ends were 0 bases for V and 4 bases for J; bases not matched to a gene: 5. CDR3 region: CASSQDGGGSGANVLTF. The CDR3 DNA is TGCGCCAGCAGCCAAGACGGGGGGGGATCCGGGGCCAACGTCCTGACTTTC.

This sequence joins TRBV7-8 and TRBJ1-2; D uncertain. The CDR3 extends over 12 amino acids. Trimming pared 3 bases from V and 8 bases from J, leaving 10 bases between. Per the germline V gene, CDR1 is SGHVS and CDR2 is FQNEAQ. The chain's CDR3 is CASSLRARGYTF. The CDR3 coding sequence is TGTGCCAGCAGCTTGCGGGCTAGGGGCTACACCTTC.

The sample holds many counts of this clonotype. The chain recombines TRBV7-8 with TRBJ1-3, with D perhaps TRBD1 (6 bases). The CDR3 has 14 residues. Germline CDR1 and CDR2: SGHVS and FQNEAQ. Deletions cut 5 bases from V and 8 bases from J, with 16 bases between. CDR3 loop: CASSPQGLGDTIYF. The CDR3 nucleotides are TGTGCCAGCAGCCCACAGGGTCTTGGTGACACCATATATTTT.

This clonotype was seen many times. The gene calls are TRBV7-2 and TRBJ2-3, with D unresolved. The germline gives CDR1 SGHTA, CDR2 FQGNSA. This CDR3 region has 14 residues. V was cut by 5 bases and J by 5 bases, with 14 bases left in between. The CDR3 DNA sequence: TGTGCCAGCAGCCCCAGGTTGGGTGGAGATACGCAGTATTTT. Translating gives CASSPRLGGDTQYF. Filled out from reference TRBV7-2 and TRBJ2-3, the complete variable domain reads GAGVSQSPSNKVTEKGKDVELRCDPISGHTALYWYRQSLGQGLEFLIYFQGNSAPDKSGLPSDRFSAERTGGSVSTLTIQRTQQEDSAVYLCASSPRLGGDTQYFGPGTRLTVL.

This clonotype was observed at least ten times. In DNA form, the CDR3 reads TGTGCCAGCATTTCCCCTCGACTAGACTACGAGCAGTACTTC. As protein: CASISPRLDYEQYF. The gene calls are TRBV6-2 or TRBV6-3 and TRBJ2-7, with a possible D match to TRBD2 (6 bases). CDR1 is MNHEY, CDR2 SVGEGT, per germline. V shed 7 bases and J shed 3 bases, with 16 bases lying between them. The CDR3 is made up of 14 amino acids.

The V and J genes are TRBV19 and TRBJ2-5; 10 positions agree with TRBD1. CDR1 and CDR2 from the germline V gene are LNHDA and SQIVND (reference sequence). V lost 6 bases, J lost 5 bases, and 15 bases stayed unmatched. The CDR3 totals 17 residues. In DNA, the CDR3 is TGTGCCAGTAGCGCACGACAGGGGGCTTTTCGTTTGGAGACCCAGTACTTC. This codes for CASSARQGAFRLETQYF.

This clonotype showed up many times. V and J are TRBV18 and TRBJ1-1; D is uncertain. There are 16 residues in the CDR3. From germline, CDR1 is KGHSH and CDR2 LQKENI. With 5 bases removed from V and 2 bases from J, the gap between germline ends came to 18 bases. CDR3 sequence reads: CASSSTPKAVNTEAFF. CDR3 nucleotide sequence: TGTGCCAGCTCATCCACCCCCAAAGCAGTCAACACTGAAGCTTTCTTT.

This clonotype came up a few times. This chain uses TRBV5-8 with TRBJ2-3; TRBD1 aligns across 7 bases. The CDR3 runs 14 residues. After removal of 4 bases from V and 4 bases from J, the junction contained 6 bases not matched to a gene. Germline loops: CDR1 SGHTS, CDR2 YDEGEE. The CDR3 loop reads CASSPQGEADTQYF. In DNA form, the CDR3 reads TGTGCCAGCAGCCCTCAGGGGGAAGCAGATACGCAGTATTTT. Combining the CDR3 with reference TRBV5-8 and TRBJ2-3 gives the whole variable domain EAGVTQSPTHLIKTRGQQATLRCSPISGHTSVYWYQQALGLGLQFLLWYDEGEERNRGNFPPRFSGRQFPNYSSELNVNALELEDSALYLCASSPQGEADTQYFGPGTRLTVL.

This clonotype occurred a few times. V is TRBV29-1 and J is TRBJ2-7; a weak D match, TRBD2 (6 bases). The V gene's germline CDR1 is SQVTM and CDR2 ANQGSEA. The CDR3 is 11 residues long. V lost 7 bases and J lost 2, with 9 bases in between. CDR3 DNA: TGCAGCGGTGGAGGGGCCTACGAGCAGTACTTC. Translated, it gives CSGGGAYEQYF.

This clonotype was recorded a few times. The chain joins TRBV7-2 to TRBJ1-2; no clear D gene. Germline CDR1 and CDR2: SGHTA and FQGNSA. Trimming pared 2 bases from V and 4 bases from J, leaving 8 bases between. This CDR3 has 13 amino acids. The CDR3 is CASSLRDGYGYTF. DNA for the CDR3: TGTGCCAGCAGCTTAAGGGATGGCTATGGCTACACCTTC. The whole variable domain, remainder taken from reference TRBV7-2 and TRBJ1-2, is GAGVSQSPSNKVTEKGKDVELRCDPISGHTALYWYRQSLGQGLEFLIYFQGNSAPDKSGLPSDRFSAERTGGSVSTLTIQRTQQEDSAVYLCASSLRDGYGYTFGSGTRLTVV.

This clonotype has a count of ten or more. The gene calls are TRBV12-3 or TRBV12-4 and TRBJ2-7, with D perhaps matching TRBD2 (6 bases). Deletions cut 3 bases from V and 1 base from J, with 10 bases between. The CDR3 has 14 amino acids. CDR3 nucleotides: TGTGCCAGCAGTTTCGGAGGGCAATCCTACGAGCAGTACTTC. Protein: CASSFGGQSYEQYF.

This clonotype was detected many times. This chain joins TRBV5-1 and TRBJ2-1; no clear D gene. The V gene's germline CDR1 is SGHRS and CDR2 YFSETQ. This CDR3 comprises 15 residues. V dropped 0 bases and J dropped 2 bases, with 9 bases sitting between them. The CDR3 DNA sequence: TGCGCCAGCAGCTTGGAGGGTTCGGCCTACAATGAGCAGTTCTTC. This codes for CASSLEGSAYNEQFF.

This clonotype was found a few times. The chain carries TRBV3-1 and TRBJ1-4; D gene uncertain. CDR1 is LGHDT, CDR2 YNNKEL, per germline (reference sequence). Trimming took off 5 bases at V and 3 bases at J, with 22 bases between the two ends. The CDR3 totals 18 residues. The CDR3 DNA reads TGTGCCAGCAGCTCCCCGAGTAGGGAGGACTATTCTAATGAAAAACTGTTTTTT. This sequence encodes CASSSPSREDYSNEKLFF.

At least ten counts were recorded for this clonotype. V and J are TRBV18 and TRBJ1-1; D is unresolved. CDR3 length: 13 amino acids. The germline V and J ends were trimmed by 6 bases and 4 bases, with 12 bases remaining between them. Germline V CDR1 and CDR2: KGHSH, LQKENI. DNA of the CDR3: TGTGCCAGCTCCGCCGGCGTAGCCACTGAAGCTTTCTTT. Translating gives CASSAGVATEAFF. Full variable domain (missing parts from reference TRBV18 and TRBJ1-1): NAGVMQNPRHLVRRRGQEARLRCSPMKGHSHVYWYRQLPEEGLKFMVYLQKENIIDESGMPKERFSAEFPKEGPSILRIQQVVRGDSAAYFCASSAGVATEAFFGQGTRLTVV.

A remark on this clonotype: Given the absence of the conserved phenylalanine or tryptophan at the CDR3 end, a read error is likely. V is TRBV7-8 and J is TRBJ2-7; 8 nucleotides match TRBD1. Trimming cost V 5 bases and J 3 bases; bases outside gene matches: 6. CDR1 is SGHVS and CDR2 is FQNEAQ in the germline V gene. The CDR3 runs to 14 residues. The CDR3 reads CASSPRQGNYEQYL. CDR3 bases: TGTGCCAGCAGCCCCCGACAGGGGAACTACGAGCAGTACCTC.

This clonotype was counted at least ten times. This chain uses TRBV12-3 or TRBV12-4 with TRBJ1-1, with 7 nucleotides matching TRBD1. The CDR3 is made up of 13 amino acids. The V gene end was trimmed by 6 bases and the J gene end by 4 bases; junction bases not matched to a gene: 5. The CDR3 is CASSIRGSTEAFF. The CDR3 region has the DNA TGTGCCAGCAGCATCAGGGGGAGCACTGAAGCTTTCTTT.

There are a few counts of this clonotype. The V call is TRBV7-8, the J call TRBJ2-4; D possibly corresponds to TRBD1 (5 bases). Germline V gives CDR1 SGHVS, CDR2 FQNEAQ. Trimming stripped 4 bases from V and 7 bases from J, with 8 bases between. The CDR3 length is 12 residues. The CDR3 DNA is TGTGCCAGCAGCTCGAACAGGAACATTCAGTACTTC. This sequence encodes CASSSNRNIQYF. Based on the CDR3 plus reference TRBV7-8 and TRBJ2-4, the full variable domain is GAGVSQSPRYKVAKRGQDVALRCDPISGHVSLFWYQQALGQGPEFLTYFQNEAQLDKSGLPSDRFFAERPEGSVSTLKIQRTQQEDSAVYLCASSSNRNIQYFGAGTRLSVL.

There are many counts of this clonotype. The gene calls are TRBV6-2 or TRBV6-3 and TRBJ2-5; the D gene is possibly TRBD2 (6 bases). Trimming pared 7 bases from V and 1 base from J, leaving 13 bases between. The CDR3 has 14 amino acids. Germline CDR1 and CDR2: MNHEY and SVGEGT. CDR3 amino acids: CASMRGSGQETQYF. The CDR3 DNA is TGTGCCAGCATGCGGGGTAGCGGCCAAGAGACCCAGTACTTC.

This clonotype was seen many times. The chain joins TRBV27 to TRBJ1-2, with TRBD1 as a possible D gene (5 bases). This CDR3 has 15 residues. Per the germline V gene, CDR1 is MNHEY and CDR2 is SMNVEV (reference sequence). The V end lost 2 bases, the J end lost 4 bases, and 14 bases lay between the germline ends. For the CDR3, the DNA is TGTGCCAGCAGTTTAAGGGGTAGCGGGAGCTATGGCTACACCTTC. Protein sequence: CASSLRGSGSYGYTF.

There are many counts of this clonotype. This CDR3 is CASSLNGPGTAYNEQFF. The CDR3 coding sequence is TGTGCCAGCAGTTTAAACGGTCCAGGGACAGCCTACAATGAGCAGTTCTTC. V gene TRBV27 combines with J gene TRBJ2-1; TRBD1 aligns across 7 bases. V trimming: 2 bases; J trimming: 2 bases; junction bases outside the gene matches: 9. The CDR3 is made up of 17 amino acids. Germline loops: CDR1 MNHEY, CDR2 SMNVEV (reference sequence).

This clonotype was detected ten times or more. The rearrangement uses TRBV11-1 and TRBJ2-3; 11 bases fit TRBD2. Unmatched junction bases numbered 7, after V lost 5 bases and J lost 3 bases. CDR3 length: 16 residues. Germline V gives CDR1 SGHAT, CDR2 FQDESV (reference sequence). The CDR3 reads CASSQSGLADTDTQYF. The DNA for the CDR3 is TGTGCCAGCAGCCAGTCGGGACTAGCGGATACAGATACGCAGTATTTT. The entire variable domain, with the rest obtained from reference TRBV11-1 and TRBJ2-3, is as follows: EAEVAQSPRYKITEKSQAVAFWCDPISGHATLYWYRQILGQGPELLVQFQDESVVDDSQLPKDRFSAERLKGVDSTLKIQPAELGDSAMYLCASSQSGLADTDTQYFGPGTRLTVL.

The chain carries TRBV28 and TRBJ2-3, with 13 bases fitting TRBD2. J was trimmed by 6 bases and V by 6 bases; bases with no gene match: 6. Germline V gives CDR1 MDHEN, CDR2 SYDVKM. The CDR3 is 15 residues long. CDR3 sequence: CASSPGLAGSDTQYF. The DNA for the CDR3 is TGTGCCAGCAGCCCGGGACTAGCGGGATCCGATACGCAGTATTTT.

The chain combines TRBV29-1 with TRBJ2-2, with 13 bases aligning to TRBD2. J lost 5 bases, V lost 7 bases, and 10 bases had no gene match. The CDR3 extends over 16 amino acids. Germline V lookup: CDR1 SQVTM, CDR2 ANQGSEA. In DNA form, the CDR3 reads TGCAGCGCCCTCGGACTAGCGGGAGTCGAAACCGGGGAGCTGTTTTTT. Translating it yields CSALGLAGVETGELFF.

Many counts were recorded for this clonotype. The gene calls are TRBV2 and TRBJ2-5; D is perhaps TRBD2 (6 bases). From germline, CDR1 is SNHLY and CDR2 FYNNEI. This CDR3 spans 14 amino acids. The germline V and J ends were trimmed by 8 bases and 4 bases, with 17 bases remaining between them. The CDR3 protein is CASRISGPGETQYF. The CDR3 nucleotides are TGTGCCAGCCGGATAAGCGGGCCTGGAGAGACCCAGTACTTC.

This clonotype was counted at least ten times. The chain combines TRBV9 with TRBJ1-4; TRBD1 matches at 9 bases. The CDR3 length is 15 residues. The V gene's germline CDR1 is SGDLS and CDR2 YYNGEE. V was clipped by 3 bases and J by 8 bases; unmatched bases: 8. This CDR3 reads CASSGSGTGREKLFF. The CDR3 DNA follows: TGTGCCAGCAGCGGATCCGGGACAGGGCGGGAAAAACTGTTTTTT. Supplemented by reference TRBV9 and TRBJ1-4, the full variable domain reads DSGVTQTPKHLITATGQRVTLRCSPRSGDLSVYWYQQSLDQGLQFLIQYYNGEERAKGNILERFSAQQFPDLHSELNLSSLELGDSALYFCASSGSGTGREKLFFGSGTQLSVL.

Only a few counts were recorded for this clonotype. This may be a read error: a much more frequent sequence differs by one nucleotide. The chain couples TRBV12-3 or TRBV12-4 to TRBJ1-2; TRBD1 matches at 8 bases. The junction had 7 bases not matched to a gene; V was cut back by 7 bases and J by 3 bases. The CDR3 length is 14 residues. The CDR3 DNA follows: TGTGCCAGCAAACCCGGACAGGGTGACTATGGCTACACCTTC. This translates into CASKPGQGDYGYTF.

There are many counts of this clonotype. In DNA form, the CDR3 reads TGTGCCAGCGGCGACCGTGAGACCCAGTACTTC. Translated: CASGDRETQYF. The rearrangement joins TRBV2 to TRBJ2-5; D remains ambiguous. CDR3 size: 11 residues. Germline assignment: CDR1 SNHLY and CDR2 FYNNEI. V lost 8 bases and J lost 5, with 9 bases in between.

This clonotype was counted a few times. This sequence joins TRBV24-1 and TRBJ2-7, with D hard to call. The germline CDR1 and CDR2 sequences are KGHDR and SFDVKD. The CDR3 loop spans 13 amino acids. With 1 base removed from V and 3 bases from J, the gap between germline ends came to 6 bases. DNA of the CDR3: TGTGCCACCAGTGATTTCTCGGGCTACGAGCAGTACTTC. This codes for CATSDFSGYEQYF.